The rows below give T cell receptor beta chains drawn from one sample of a study of early T cells in non-severe SARS-CoV-2 infection. TCRdb processed the 5' RACE reads anew with MiXCR; each CDR3 protein has one entry. The sample holds tens of thousands of distinct CDR3 sequences, roughly 5.9% seen once. Input material: whole blood. The receptors here all came from an adult who was a healthcare worker with PCR-confirmed SARS-CoV-2 infection or an uninfected control (not recorded which). Both conserved end residues are trimmed from each CDR3. Part of the rows lack a size; the others show once, few, many or a class for expanded clones.

clone_size j_call v_call cdr3_aa
NA TRBJ2-5 TRBV9 ASSAGATGGAETQY
few TRBJ1-6 TRBV7-9 ASSAAGTGGPTSSYNSPLH
many TRBJ2-3 TRBV7-2 ASSLVSGGIDTQY
few TRBJ2-3 TRBV20-1 SALGSAGLSTDTQY
NA TRBJ2-5 TRBV7-9 ASSLATGVRKTQY
many TRBJ2-5 TRBV20-1 SARDITGYQETQY
many TRBJ2-1 TRBV7-2 ASSLIRDRVNEQF
many TRBJ1-2 TRBV6-5 ASSYGEGRGNYGYT
many TRBJ1-1 TRBV12-3/TRBV12-4 ASKRVNTEAF
many TRBJ2-7 TRBV28 ASSSPTSGRSYEQY
many TRBJ2-1 TRBV18 ASSPPQGWNEQF
many TRBJ2-1 TRBV20-1 SAAKFNNEQF
few TRBJ2-7 TRBV7-9 ASSSYGTSTYEQY
NA TRBJ1-1 TRBV13 ASSLQGASFDTEAF
few TRBJ1-1 TRBV27 ASSLRRGGTEAF
few TRBJ1-6 TRBV7-8 ASSYGMGSSYNSPLH
many TRBJ2-5 TRBV28 ASLGQQETQY
many TRBJ2-6 TRBV30 AWSQGAWGANVLT
many TRBJ2-5 TRBV7-6 ASSLKAQETQY
NA TRBJ2-3 TRBV5-6 ASSLFRATDTQY
few TRBJ2-1 TRBV3-1 ASSQDRGYEQF
many TRBJ2-3 TRBV10-3 AISAGLAGGPGSDTQY
many TRBJ2-5 TRBV24-1 ATSDSGTGVRGETQY
few TRBJ2-2 TRBV7-6 ASSRPRGTNTGELF
many TRBJ2-7 TRBV7-2 ASSPGTSGGWEQY
NA TRBJ1-4 TRBV7-2 ASSLWGRHEKLF
many TRBJ1-5 TRBV7-2 ASSPDMGNPPQH
many TRBJ2-3 TRBV12-3/TRBV12-4 ASSVYGTQY
many TRBJ1-2 TRBV29-1 SVELPRRGGYT
NA TRBJ2-1 TRBV6-4 ASSAGGAVVNEQF
many TRBJ1-1 TRBV15 ATSRERSGGREAF
NA TRBJ2-3 TRBV12-3/TRBV12-4 ASRGTSGGTDTQY
many TRBJ2-2 TRBV18 ASSPPDWNTGELF
many TRBJ2-3 TRBV7-2 ASGDLGNSLDTQY
many TRBJ2-2 TRBV27 ASSLGVGELF